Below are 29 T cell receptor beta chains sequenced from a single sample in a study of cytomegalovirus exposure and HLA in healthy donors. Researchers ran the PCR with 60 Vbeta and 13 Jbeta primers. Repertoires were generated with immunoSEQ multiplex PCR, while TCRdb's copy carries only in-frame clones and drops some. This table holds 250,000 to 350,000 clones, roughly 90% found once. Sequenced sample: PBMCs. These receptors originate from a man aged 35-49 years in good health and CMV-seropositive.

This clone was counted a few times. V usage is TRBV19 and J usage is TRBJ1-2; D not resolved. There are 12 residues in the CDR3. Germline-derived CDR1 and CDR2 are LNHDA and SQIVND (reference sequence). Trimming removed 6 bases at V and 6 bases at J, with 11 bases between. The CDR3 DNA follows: TGTGCCAGTAGGCGGCCGTCGCATGGCTACACCTTC. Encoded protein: CASRRPSHGYTF.

The CDR3, as DNA: TGTGCCGGGAGTCGTTGGGATACTGAAGCTTTCTTT. Residues: CAGSRWDTEAFF. This chain joins TRBV28 and TRBJ1-1; D gene uncertain. Between the trimmed V and J ends, which lost 11 bases and 5 bases, there was a span of 15 bases. CDR3 length: 12 residues. Germline V gene lookup returns CDR1 MDHEN and CDR2 SYDVKM.

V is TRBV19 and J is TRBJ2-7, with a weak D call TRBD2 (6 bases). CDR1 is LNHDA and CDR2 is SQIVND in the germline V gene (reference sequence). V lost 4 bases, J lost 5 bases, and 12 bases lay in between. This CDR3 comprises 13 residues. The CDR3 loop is CASSTRGTNEQYF. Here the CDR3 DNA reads TGTGCCAGTAGTACACGGGGGACGAACGAGCAGTACTTC.

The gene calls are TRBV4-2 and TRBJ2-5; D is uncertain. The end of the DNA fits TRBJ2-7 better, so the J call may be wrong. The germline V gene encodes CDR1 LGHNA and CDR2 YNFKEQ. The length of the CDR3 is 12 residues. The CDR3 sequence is CASSQVSYEQYF. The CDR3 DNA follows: TGTGCCAGCAGCCAGGTTTCCTACGAGCAGTACTTC.

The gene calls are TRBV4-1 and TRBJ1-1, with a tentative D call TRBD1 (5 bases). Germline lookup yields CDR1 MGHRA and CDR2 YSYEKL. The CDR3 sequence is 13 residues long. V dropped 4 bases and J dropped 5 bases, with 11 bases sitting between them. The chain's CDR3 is CASSLRDSTEAFF. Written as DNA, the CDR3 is TGCGCCAGCAGCCTCCGGGACTCTACTGAAGCTTTCTTT.

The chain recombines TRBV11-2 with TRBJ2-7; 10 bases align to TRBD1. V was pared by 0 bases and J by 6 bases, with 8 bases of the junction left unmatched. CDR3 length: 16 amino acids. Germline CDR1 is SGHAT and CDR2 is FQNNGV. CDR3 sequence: CASSLDPSGQGFEQYF. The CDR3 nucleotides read TGTGCCAGCAGCTTAGACCCTTCGGGACAGGGGTTCGAGCAGTACTTC.

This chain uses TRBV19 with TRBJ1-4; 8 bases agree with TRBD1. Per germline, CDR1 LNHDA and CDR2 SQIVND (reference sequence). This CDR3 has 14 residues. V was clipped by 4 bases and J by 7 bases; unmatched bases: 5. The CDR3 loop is CASSNRDRPEKLFF. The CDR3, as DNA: TGTGCCAGTAGTAACCGGGACAGGCCTGAAAAACTGTTTTTT.

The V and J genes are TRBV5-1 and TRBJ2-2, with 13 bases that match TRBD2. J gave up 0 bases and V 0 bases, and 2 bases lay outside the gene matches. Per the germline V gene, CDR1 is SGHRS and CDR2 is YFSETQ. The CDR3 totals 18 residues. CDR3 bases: TGCGCCAGCAGCTTGGGGACTAGCGGGAGAACGAACACCGGGGAGCTGTTTTTT. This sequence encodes CASSLGTSGRTNTGELFF.

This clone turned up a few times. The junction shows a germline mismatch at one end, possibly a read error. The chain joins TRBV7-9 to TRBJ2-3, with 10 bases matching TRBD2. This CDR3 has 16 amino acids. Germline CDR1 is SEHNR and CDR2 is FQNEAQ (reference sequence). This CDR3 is CSSSQTASGRRDTQYF. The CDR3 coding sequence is TGTTCCAGCAGCCAGACCGCTAGCGGGAGACGGGATACGCAGTATTTT.

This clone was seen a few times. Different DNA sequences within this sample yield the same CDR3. CDR3 coding DNA: TGTGCCAGCAGTTTTTCAGGTAATCAGCCCCAGCATTTT. It yields the protein CASSFSGNQPQHF. The chain recombines TRBV28 with TRBJ1-5; D unclear. CDR1 and CDR2 (germline): MDHEN, SYDVKM. This CDR3 region has 13 residues. The ends were cut back, 3 bases at V and 4 bases at J, with 7 bases in the middle.

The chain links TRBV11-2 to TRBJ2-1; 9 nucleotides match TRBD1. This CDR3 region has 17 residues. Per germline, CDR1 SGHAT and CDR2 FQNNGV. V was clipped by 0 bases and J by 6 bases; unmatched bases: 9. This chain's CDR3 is CASSLEAGTGKGNEQFF. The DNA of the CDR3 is TGTGCCAGCAGCTTAGAAGCCGGGACAGGGAAAGGCAATGAGCAGTTCTTC.

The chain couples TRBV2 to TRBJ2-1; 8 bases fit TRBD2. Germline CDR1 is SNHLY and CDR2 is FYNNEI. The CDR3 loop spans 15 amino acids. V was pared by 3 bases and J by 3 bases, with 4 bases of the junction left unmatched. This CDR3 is CASSDGGRYYNEQFF. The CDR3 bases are TGTGCCAGCAGTGATGGCGGGAGGTACTACAATGAGCAGTTCTTC.

The CDR3 sequence is CASTRGKQFF. For the CDR3, the DNA is TGTGCCAGCACCAGGGGGAAGCAGTTCTTC. The chain recombines TRBV21-1 with TRBJ2-1; the listed D gene, TRBD1, was not tested against the DNA. TRBV21-1 is a documented pseudogene. The CDR3 sequence is 10 residues long.

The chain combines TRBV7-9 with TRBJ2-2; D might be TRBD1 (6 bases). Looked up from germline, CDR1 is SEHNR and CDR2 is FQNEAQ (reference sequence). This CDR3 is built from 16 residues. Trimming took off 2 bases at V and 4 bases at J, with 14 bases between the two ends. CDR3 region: CASSLLWQGITGELFF. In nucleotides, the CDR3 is TGTGCCAGCAGCTTACTATGGCAGGGGATCACCGGGGAGCTGTTTTTT.

The chain's CDR3 is CASSYQPRSYEQYF. As DNA, the CDR3 is TGTGCCAGCAGCTACCAACCACGTTCCTACGAGCAGTACTTC. This chain joins TRBV28 and TRBJ2-7, with D unresolved. The V and J ends lost 6 bases and 1 base respectively, with 13 bases between them. The CDR3 runs 14 residues. Per the germline V gene, CDR1 is MDHEN and CDR2 is SYDVKM.

CDR3 nucleotides: TGTGCCAGCAGCGGGGGGCCGGGTCAAACCATCCTTGTC. It is translated as CASSGGPGQTILV. The chain carries TRBV2 and TRBJ2-7, with a possible D match to TRBD2 (7 bases). CDR3 size: 13 residues. Germline CDR1 is SNHLY and CDR2 is FYNNEI.

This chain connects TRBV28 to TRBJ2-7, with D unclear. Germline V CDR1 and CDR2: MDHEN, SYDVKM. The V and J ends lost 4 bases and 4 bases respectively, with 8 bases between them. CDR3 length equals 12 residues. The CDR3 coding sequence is TGTGCCAGCAGTTCACAGACGTACGAGCAGTACTTC. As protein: CASSSQTYEQYF.

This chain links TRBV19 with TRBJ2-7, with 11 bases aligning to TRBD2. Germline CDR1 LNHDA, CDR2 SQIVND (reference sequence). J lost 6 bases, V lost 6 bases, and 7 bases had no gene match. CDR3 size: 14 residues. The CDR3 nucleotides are TGTGCCAGTAGCTTCACTAGCGGGAGTGCCGAGCAGTACTTC. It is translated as CASSFTSGSAEQYF.

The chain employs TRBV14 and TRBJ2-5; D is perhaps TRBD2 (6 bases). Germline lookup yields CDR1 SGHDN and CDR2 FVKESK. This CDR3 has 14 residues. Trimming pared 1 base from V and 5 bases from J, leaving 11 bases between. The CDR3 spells CASSQAAGWETQYF. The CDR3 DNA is TGTGCCAGCAGCCAAGCGGCGGGATGGGAGACCCAGTACTTC.

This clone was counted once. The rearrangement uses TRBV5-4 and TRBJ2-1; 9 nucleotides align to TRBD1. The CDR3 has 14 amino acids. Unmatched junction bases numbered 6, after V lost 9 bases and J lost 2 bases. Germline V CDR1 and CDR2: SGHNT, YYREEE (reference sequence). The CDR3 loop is CATLRDRAYNEQFF. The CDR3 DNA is TGTGCCACTCTCCGGGACAGGGCCTACAATGAGCAGTTCTTC.

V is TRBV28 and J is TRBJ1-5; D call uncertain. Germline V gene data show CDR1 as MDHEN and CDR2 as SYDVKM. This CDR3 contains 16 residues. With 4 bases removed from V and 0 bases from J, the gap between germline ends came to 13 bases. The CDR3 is CASSYPGKYSNQPQHF. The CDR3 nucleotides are TGTGCCAGCAGTTACCCGGGAAAGTATAGCAATCAGCCCCAGCATTTT.

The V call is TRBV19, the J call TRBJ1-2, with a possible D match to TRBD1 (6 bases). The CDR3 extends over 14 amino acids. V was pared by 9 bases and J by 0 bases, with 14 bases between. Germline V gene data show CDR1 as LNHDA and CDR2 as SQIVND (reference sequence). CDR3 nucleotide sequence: TGTGCCAGCCATACAGGGCCCACTAACTATGGCTACACCTTC. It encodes CASHTGPTNYGYTF.

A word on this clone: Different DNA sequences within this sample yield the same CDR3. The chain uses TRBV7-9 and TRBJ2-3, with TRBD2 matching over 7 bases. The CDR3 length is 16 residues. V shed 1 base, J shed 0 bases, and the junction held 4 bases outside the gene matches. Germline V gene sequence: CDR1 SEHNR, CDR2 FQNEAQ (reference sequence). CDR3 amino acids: CASSLGLAASTDTQYF. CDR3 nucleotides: TGTGCCAGCAGCTTAGGTCTAGCGGCAAGCACAGATACGCAGTATTTT.

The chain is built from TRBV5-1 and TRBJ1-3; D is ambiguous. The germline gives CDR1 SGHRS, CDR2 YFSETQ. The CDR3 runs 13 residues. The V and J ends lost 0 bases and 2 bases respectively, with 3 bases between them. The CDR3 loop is CASSLDTGNTIYF. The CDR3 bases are TGCGCCAGCAGCTTGGACACTGGAAACACCATATATTTT.

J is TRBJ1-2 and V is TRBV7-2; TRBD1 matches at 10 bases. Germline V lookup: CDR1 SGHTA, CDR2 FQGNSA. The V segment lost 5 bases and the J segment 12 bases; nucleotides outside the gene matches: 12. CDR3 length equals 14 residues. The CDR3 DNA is TGTGCCAGCAGCCCGGGGACAGGGGAGATGGCCCACACCTTC. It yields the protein CASSPGTGEMAHTF.

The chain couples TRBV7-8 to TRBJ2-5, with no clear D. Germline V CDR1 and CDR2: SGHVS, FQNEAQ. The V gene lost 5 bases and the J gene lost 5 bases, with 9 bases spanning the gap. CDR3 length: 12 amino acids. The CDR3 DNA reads TGTGCCAGCAGCCCTTCTAGGGAGACCCAGTACTTC. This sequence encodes CASSPSRETQYF.

CDR3 in amino acids: CASGGVTEAFF. In DNA form, the CDR3 reads TGTGCCAGCGGGGGGGTTACTGAAGCTTTCTTT. The chain joins TRBV7-9 to TRBJ1-1; tentative D call: TRBD1 (5 bases). The V and J ends lost 8 bases and 5 bases respectively, with 9 bases between them. The CDR3 consists of 11 residues. CDR1 and CDR2 (germline): SEHNR, FQNEAQ (reference sequence).

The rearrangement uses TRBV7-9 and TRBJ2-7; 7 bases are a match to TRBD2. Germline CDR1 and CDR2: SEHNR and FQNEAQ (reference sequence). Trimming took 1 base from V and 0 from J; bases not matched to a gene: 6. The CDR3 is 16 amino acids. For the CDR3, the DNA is TGTGCCAGCAGCTTAGTGGGAGGGACCAGCTCCTACGAGCAGTACTTC. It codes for CASSLVGGTSSYEQYF. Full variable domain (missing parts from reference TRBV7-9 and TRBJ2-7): DTGVSQNPRHKITKRGQNVTFRCDPISEHNRLYWYRQTLGQGPEFLTYFQNEAQLEKSRLLSDRFSAERPKGSFSTLEIQRTEQGDSAMYLCASSLVGGTSSYEQYFGPGTRLTVT.

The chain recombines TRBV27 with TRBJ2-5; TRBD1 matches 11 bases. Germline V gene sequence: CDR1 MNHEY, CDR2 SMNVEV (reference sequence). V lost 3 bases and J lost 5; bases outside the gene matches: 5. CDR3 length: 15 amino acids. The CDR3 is CASSFFGQGAETQYF. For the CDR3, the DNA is TGTGCCAGCAGTTTTTTCGGACAGGGGGCTGAGACCCAGTACTTC.